This T cell receptor (beta chain) was profiled in a study of T cells in Graves' hyperthyroidism and ophthalmopathy. Study-level findings and limits: Expanded thyroid clonotypes (above 0.001) were mostly also found in blood.

Trimming left V 3 bases short and J 4 bases short, with 11 bases between. The CDR3 has 14 residues. The germline V gene encodes CDR1 MDHEN and CDR2 SYDVKM. Using RNA transcripts as the source, TCR beta CDR3 regions were amplified. An initial round of RT-PCR targeting the TCR CDR3 relied on the HTBI primer set. TCRdb redid the calling of the multiplex PCR reads with MiXCR, one entry per CDR3 protein. In the table there are around 350,000 distinct CDR3 sequences, over 12% of which are singletons. In this sample, this clonotype turned up many times. Its antigen is unidentified. The origin of this receptor is a woman aged 55-70 years with Graves' ophthalmopathy. The V call is TRBV28, the J call TRBJ2-3, with D tentatively TRBD2 (5 bases). Sequenced sample: blood. The CDR3 region has the DNA TGTGCCAGCAGTTTCGCCCGGGGAGCAGATACGCAGTATTTT. It yields the protein CASSFARGADTQYF.